A selection of T cell receptor beta chains follows, all from one sample in a study of cytomegalovirus exposure and HLA in healthy donors. Profiled with immunoSEQ multiplex PCR; TCRdb holds only in-frame clones, not every one. The sample has 80,000 to 100,000 clones; roughly 83% are singletons. The sequenced material came from PBMCs. The receptors stem from a male donor in good health and CMV-seropositive. The CDR3 runs from the conserved cysteine through the conserved F or W. D genes are given only for firm matches. Size is omitted from some rows. Given values are once, few, many or a class for expanded clones.

TRBV19	NA	NA	TRBJ1-5	TGTGCCAGTAGTATCGAGCCCCGCAATCAGCCCCAGCATTTT	CASSIEPRNQPQHF
TRBV18	TRBD2	once	TRBJ2-7	TGTGCCAGCTCACCGCTAACGACTAGCGGGGGAGGGGAGCAGTACTTC	CASSPLTTSGGGEQYF
TRBV6-5	TRBD1	few	TRBJ1-5	TGTGCCAGCAGTTACTCGACCAGGGGGCAAGGGCCCCAGCATTTT	CASSYSTRGQGPQHF
TRBV19	TRBD2	NA	TRBJ2-3	TGTGCCAGTAGTATATGGGGTACTAGCGGTACAGATACGCAGTATTTT	CASSIWGTSGTDTQYF
TRBV10-1	NA	once	TRBJ2-7	TGCGCCAGCAGCGCCGACGGGAGTACCTACGAGCAGTACTTC	CASSADGSTYEQYF
TRBV4-2	TRBD2	NA	TRBJ2-5	TGTGCCAGCAGTCCTAGCGGGGGGGGCCAAGAGACCCAGTACTTC	CASSPSGGGQETQYF
TRBV4-1	NA	NA	TRBJ1-5	TGCGCCAGCAGCCCGCAGATCGGCAATCAGCCCCAGCATTTT	CASSPQIGNQPQHF
TRBV29-1	NA	few	TRBJ2-3	TGCAGCGGTAAATACACAGATACGCAGTATTTT	CSGKYTDTQYF
TRBV6-5	TRBD1	once	TRBJ1-4	TGTGCCAGCAGTTACTCCAGGGGGAGAGGTGAAAAACTGTTTTTT	CASSYSRGRGEKLFF
TRBV30	NA	NA	TRBJ2-3	TGTGCCTGGAGGGAGAGGGAAGATACGCAGTATTTT	CAWREREDTQYF